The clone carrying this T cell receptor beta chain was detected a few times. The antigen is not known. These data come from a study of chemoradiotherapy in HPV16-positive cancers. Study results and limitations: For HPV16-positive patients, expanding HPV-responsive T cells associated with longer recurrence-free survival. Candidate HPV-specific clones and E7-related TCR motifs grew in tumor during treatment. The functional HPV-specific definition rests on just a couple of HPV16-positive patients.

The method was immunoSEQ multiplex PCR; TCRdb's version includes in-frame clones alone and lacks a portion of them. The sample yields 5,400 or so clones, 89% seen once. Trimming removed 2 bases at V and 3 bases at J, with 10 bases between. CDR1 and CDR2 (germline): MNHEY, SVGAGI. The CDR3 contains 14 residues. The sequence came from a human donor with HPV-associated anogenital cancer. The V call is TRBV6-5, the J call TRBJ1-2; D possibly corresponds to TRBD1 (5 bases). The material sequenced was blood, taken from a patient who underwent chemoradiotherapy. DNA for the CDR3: TGTGCCAGCAGTTACGGGGTGACAGACTATGGCTACACCTTC. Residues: CASSYGVTDYGYTF.